The 27 T cell receptor beta chains below were found in one sample sequenced in a study of human T cells and chemical hapten exposure. Specified time point: patch test 1, 2 weeks after DPC sensitization. Documented treatment: therapeutic diphenylcyclopropenone sensitization with weekly scalp DPC. TCRdb called the RACE reads again in MiXCR, with one record for every CDR3 protein. The sample contains 100,000 or so distinct CDR3 sequences, over 9.5% of which appear only once. Sample: whole blood, taken in connection with sensitization to the hapten diphenylcyclopropenone (DPC). The receptor source for this set is a man in his forties or fifties with alopecia areata. Some clones in this sample may be carry-over from other donors' samples.

This chain uses TRBV6-6 with TRBJ2-3, with 15 bases lining up with TRBD2. V lost 4 bases and J lost 5; bases outside the gene matches: 4. This CDR3 is 16 amino acids long. Germline V gives CDR1 MNHNY, CDR2 SVGAGI (reference sequence). The CDR3 reads CASSSGLAGGRDTQYF. The DNA of the CDR3 is TGTGCCAGCAGTTCGGGACTAGCGGGAGGAAGAGATACGCAGTATTTT.

This clonotype has a handful of counts. The chain employs TRBV5-6 and TRBJ1-2; 8 bases agree with TRBD1. The CDR3 totals 17 residues. Trimming cost V 1 base and J 5 bases; bases outside gene matches: 13. CDR1 SGHDT and CDR2 YYEEEE come from the germline V gene. CDR3 sequence (DNA): TGTGCCAGCAGCTTGATGCAGGGGACAGGTGGGAGATATGGCTACACCTTC. Protein product: CASSLMQGTGGRYGYTF.

This rearrangement joins TRBV4-2 to TRBJ2-5; D is possibly TRBD2 (5 bases). Germline lookup yields CDR1 LGHNA and CDR2 YNFKEQ. The V end lost 1 base, the J end lost 1 base, and 7 bases lay between the germline ends. The CDR3 extends over 14 amino acids. The CDR3 reads CASSQAAGQETQYF. In nucleotides, the CDR3 is TGTGCCAGCAGCCAAGCGGCGGGCCAAGAGACCCAGTACTTC.

This clonotype was seen a handful of times. The chain uses TRBV6-5 and TRBJ2-1; D gene uncertain. CDR1 and CDR2 (germline): MNHEY, SVGAGI. Trimming left V 6 bases short and J 4 bases short, with 10 bases between. This CDR3 spans 13 amino acids. The DNA for the CDR3 is TGTGCCAGCAGCCGAGACACTTACAATGAGCAGTTCTTC. As protein: CASSRDTYNEQFF.

In this sample, this clonotype turned up a few times. The chain couples TRBV7-8 to TRBJ1-6; a weak D match, TRBD1 (5 bases). The CDR3 totals 14 residues. Germline values: CDR1 SGHVS, CDR2 FQNEAQ. The V end lost 1 base, the J end lost 10 bases, and 11 bases lay between the germline ends. The CDR3 region has the DNA TGTGCCAGCAGCTTAGAAAGGCGGGACTCACCCCTCCACTTT. As protein: CASSLERRDSPLHF.

Ten or more counts support this clonotype. The rearrangement links TRBV6-5 to TRBJ2-4; 7 bases align to TRBD1. The CDR3 length is 13 residues. The germline CDR1 and CDR2 sequences are MNHEY and SVGAGI. Trimming removed 6 bases from V and 9 bases from J; junction bases left unmatched: 8. The CDR3 nucleotides read TGTGCCAGCAGCAAAGGACAGGTCGGCATTCAGTACTTC. This sequence encodes CASSKGQVGIQYF.

There are many counts of this clonotype. V gene TRBV7-2 combines with J gene TRBJ1-6; a weak D match, TRBD1 (5 bases). Trimming removed 4 bases from V and 7 bases from J, with 17 bases in between. This CDR3 is 16 amino acids long. CDR1 is SGHTA, CDR2 FQGNSA, per germline. The CDR3 DNA reads as TGTGCCAGCAGCTACCGGGACGGAGGGAGGAATTCACCCCTCCACTTT. Its protein is CASSYRDGGRNSPLHF.

CDR3 DNA sequence: TGCGCCTCCGCAGCGGGAGAGGATTTTCATGAGCAGTTCTTC. Translation: CASAAGEDFHEQFF. The chain joins TRBV5-1 to TRBJ2-1, with 8 nucleotides matching TRBD2. CDR3 size: 14 residues. V trimming: 10 bases; J trimming: 8 bases; junction bases outside the gene matches: 14. Germline V CDR1 and CDR2: SGHRS, YFSETQ.

This clonotype occurred many times. This chain uses TRBV6-5 with TRBJ2-5, with D perhaps TRBD2 (6 bases). The germline CDR1 and CDR2 sequences are MNHEY and SVGAGI. This CDR3 contains 15 residues. V was shortened by 8 bases and J by 5 bases, with 21 bases between the two germline ends. CDR3 nucleotide sequence: TGTGCCAGCGAAGAGGTTAGCGGTGGAGGTGAGACCCAGTACTTC. Its protein product is CASEEVSGGGETQYF.

In this sample, this clonotype turned up many times. The chain links TRBV12-3 or TRBV12-4 to TRBJ2-3; 7 bases are shared with TRBD2. CDR3 length: 14 residues. V trimming: 2 bases; J trimming: 2 bases; junction bases outside the gene matches: 1. This CDR3 reads CASSLRDYTDTQYF. DNA for the CDR3: TGTGCCAGCAGTTTAAGGGACTACACAGATACGCAGTATTTT.

The chain employs TRBV28 and TRBJ1-5; D gene uncertain. CDR3 size: 16 residues. Germline V lookup: CDR1 MDHEN, CDR2 SYDVKM. V lost 2 bases, J lost 1 base, and 12 bases lay in between. The CDR3 is CASSLALRVSNQPQHF. The CDR3 region has the DNA TGTGCCAGCAGTTTAGCCCTGCGGGTCAGCAATCAGCCCCAGCATTTT.

This chain links TRBV6-5 with TRBJ2-3; 7 positions match TRBD2. Looked up from germline, CDR1 is MNHEY and CDR2 is SVGAGI. V was clipped by 4 bases and J by 2 bases; unmatched bases: 6. The CDR3 runs 15 residues. The CDR3 region has the DNA TGTGCCAGCAGTTTCCAACGGGAGGACACAGATACGCAGTATTTT. As protein: CASSFQREDTDTQYF.

V usage is TRBV20-1 and J usage is TRBJ1-2; 7 nucleotides line up with TRBD1. The CDR3 has 13 residues. J gave up 7 bases and V 1 base, and 6 bases lay outside the gene matches. Germline CDR1 and CDR2: DFQATT and SNEGSKA (reference sequence). The CDR3 nucleotides are TGCAGTGCTAGAGTTACAGGGGCACTTGGCTACACCTTC. Encoded protein: CSARVTGALGYTF.

This sequence joins TRBV28 and TRBJ2-7; a weak D match, TRBD1 (6 bases). There are 12 residues in the CDR3. Trimming removed 7 bases at V and 2 bases at J, with 9 bases between. Germline CDR1 MDHEN, CDR2 SYDVKM. The CDR3 region has the DNA TGTGCCAGCACCAGGGGAGCCTACGAGCAGTACTTC. Translating gives CASTRGAYEQYF.

V is TRBV6-2 or TRBV6-3 and J is TRBJ2-7; 7 positions match TRBD2. Germline CDR1 is MNHEY and CDR2 is SVGEGT. CDR3 length: 11 residues. V was clipped by 8 bases and J by 7 bases; unmatched bases: 5. The DNA for the CDR3 is TGTGCCAGCTCAGCGGGAATAGAGCAGTACGTC. It translates to CASSAGIEQYV.

The J gene is TRBJ2-3, the V gene TRBV27, with TRBD2 identical over 8 bases. Germline V lookup: CDR1 MNHEY, CDR2 SMNVEV (reference sequence). Trimming removed 8 bases from V and 1 base from J; junction bases left unmatched: 8. This CDR3 comprises 15 residues. CDR3 sequence reads: CASRRRGAGTDTQYF. The DNA for the CDR3 is TGTGCCAGCCGCCGGCGGGGGGCTGGCACAGATACGCAGTATTTT.

This clonotype was detected a few times. V and J are TRBV6-5 and TRBJ2-2; no reliable D call. The CDR3 is made up of 12 amino acids. V lost 6 bases and J 7 bases, leaving 9 bases between the germline ends. The germline V gene encodes CDR1 MNHEY and CDR2 SVGAGI. CDR3 sequence: CASRNPGGELFF. CDR3 sequence (DNA): TGTGCCAGCAGAAACCCCGGCGGGGAGCTGTTTTTT.

This clonotype was seen a few times. J is TRBJ2-5 and V is TRBV28; the D gene is possibly TRBD2 (5 bases). The germline V and J ends were trimmed by 5 bases and 7 bases, with 11 bases remaining between them. This CDR3 has 12 residues. Germline CDR1 and CDR2: MDHEN and SYDVKM. CDR3 coding DNA: TGTGCCAGCAGTCCGGGGAGTGTGACCCAGTACTTC. Protein sequence: CASSPGSVTQYF.

The rearrangement links TRBV6-1 to TRBJ2-5; TRBD2 is a possible D gene (5 bases). This CDR3 region has 14 residues. Germline V gene data show CDR1 as MNHNS and CDR2 as SASEGT. The V end was cut by 6 bases, the J end by 0 bases, with 11 bases between. CDR3 nucleotide sequence: TGTGCCAGCAGGGTTAGCGTCTACCAAGAGACCCAGTACTTC. It translates to CASRVSVYQETQYF.

At least ten counts were recorded for this clonotype. The rearrangement joins TRBV7-9 to TRBJ1-3; tentative D call: TRBD1 (6 bases). CDR1 is SEHNR, CDR2 FQNEAQ, per germline (reference sequence). The CDR3 is 19 amino acids. V lost 3 bases, J lost 2 bases, and 23 bases lay in between. Here the CDR3 reads CASSFRGAVTFGPGNTIYF. The CDR3 DNA sequence: TGTGCCAGCAGCTTTAGGGGGGCGGTAACATTCGGCCCTGGAAACACCATATATTTT.

V gene TRBV12-3 or TRBV12-4 combines with J gene TRBJ2-2, with a possible D match to TRBD2 (5 bases). The CDR3 contains 15 residues. Trimming took 3 bases from V and 3 from J, leaving 11 bases between them. The CDR3 loop reads CASSFNGMDTGELFF. The CDR3 DNA is TGTGCCAGCAGTTTTAACGGGATGGACACCGGGGAGCTGTTTTTT.

This clonotype was seen ten or more times. The chain is built from TRBV9 and TRBJ2-5, with D possibly called TRBD1 or TRBD2 (5 bases each). Trimming removed 0 bases from V and 2 bases from J, with 14 bases in between. This CDR3 has 16 residues. Germline loops: CDR1 SGDLS, CDR2 YYNGEE. DNA of the CDR3: TGTGCCAGCAGCGTAGCTACCGGGGCCCTACAAGAGACCCAGTACTTC. Translated: CASSVATGALQETQYF.

This clonotype was picked up a small number of times. This chain connects TRBV7-2 to TRBJ2-7; TRBD2 might be the D (6 bases). The CDR3 extends over 15 amino acids. Germline V lookup: CDR1 SGHTA, CDR2 FQGNSA. The V gene lost 4 bases and the J gene lost 0 bases, with 13 bases spanning the gap. Written as DNA, the CDR3 is TGTGCCAGCAGCTCGGGGGTAGCGTTCTCCTACGAGCAGTACGTC. It specifies CASSSGVAFSYEQYV.

This clonotype has more than one count but fewer than ten. The gene calls are TRBV12-3 or TRBV12-4 and TRBJ2-5; D possibly matches TRBD1 or TRBD2 (6 bases each). The CDR3 loop spans 13 amino acids. Trimming pared 5 bases from V and 7 bases from J, leaving 14 bases between. CDR3 protein: CASSIPRGGTQYF. CDR3 in DNA: TGTGCCAGCAGTATCCCCAGGGGAGGGACCCAGTACTTC.

Only a few counts were recorded for this clonotype. The rearrangement joins TRBV28 to TRBJ2-4, with a tentative D call TRBD2 (5 bases). The V and J ends lost 4 bases and 0 bases respectively, with 10 bases between them. The length of the CDR3 is 15 residues. From germline, CDR1 is MDHEN and CDR2 SYDVKM. The CDR3 here is CASSSTGLAKNIQYF. The CDR3, as DNA: TGTGCCAGCAGTTCCACCGGACTAGCCAAAAACATTCAGTACTTC.

This clonotype was counted at least ten times. The chain employs TRBV6-6 and TRBJ1-5, with D perhaps TRBD1 (6 bases). Germline-derived CDR1 and CDR2 are MNHNY and SVGAGI (reference sequence). This CDR3 is 14 amino acids long. The ends were cut back, 5 bases at V and 3 bases at J, with 11 bases in the middle. The DNA for the CDR3 is TGTGCCAGCAGTGACCGGGACAACAATCAGCCCCAGCATTTT. Amino acids: CASSDRDNNQPQHF.

J is TRBJ2-2 and V is TRBV10-3; tentative D call: TRBD2 (6 bases). CDR1 is ENHRY and CDR2 is SYGVKD in the germline V gene. The V and J ends lost 0 bases and 2 bases respectively, with 10 bases between them. This CDR3 contains 16 residues. The CDR3 reads CAISESGGINTGELFF. The DNA for the CDR3 is TGTGCCATCAGTGAGTCGGGGGGAATTAACACCGGGGAGCTGTTTTTT.